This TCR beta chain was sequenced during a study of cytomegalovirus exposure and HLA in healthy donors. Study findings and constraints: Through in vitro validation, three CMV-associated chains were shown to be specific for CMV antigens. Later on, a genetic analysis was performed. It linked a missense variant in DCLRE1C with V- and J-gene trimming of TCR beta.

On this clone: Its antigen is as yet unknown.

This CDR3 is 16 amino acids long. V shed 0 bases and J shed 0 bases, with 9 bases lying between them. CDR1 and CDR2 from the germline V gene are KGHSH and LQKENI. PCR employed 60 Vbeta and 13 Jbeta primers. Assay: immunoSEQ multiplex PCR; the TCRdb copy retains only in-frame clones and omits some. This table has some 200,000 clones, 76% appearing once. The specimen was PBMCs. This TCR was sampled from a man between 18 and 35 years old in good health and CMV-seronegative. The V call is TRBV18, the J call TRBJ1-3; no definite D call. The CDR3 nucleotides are TGTGCCAGCTCACCACCGCAGTTACCCTCTGGAAACACCATATATTTT. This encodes CASSPPQLPSGNTIYF.